The entry below describes one TCR beta chain. This CDR3 contains 11 residues. In germline, CDR1 is GTSNPN, CDR2 SVGIG (reference sequence). This sample was taken from a study of T cells expressing NK-cell markers. TCRdb reprocessed the 5' RACE reads, with one entry per CDR3 protein and no DNA. The sample data list about 390,000 distinct CDR3 sequences. The source material was blood T cells: a sorted CD56 or NKG2C T cell subset, CD4+ or CD8+ T cells, or bulk PBMC T cells (not recorded which). This sequence was found in a woman aged 50 to 60 in good health. The rearrangement uses TRBV30 and TRBJ2-5; no DNA is available, so the TRBD1 call from TCRdb remains unchecked. The CDR3 region is CAWNQGGTQYF.